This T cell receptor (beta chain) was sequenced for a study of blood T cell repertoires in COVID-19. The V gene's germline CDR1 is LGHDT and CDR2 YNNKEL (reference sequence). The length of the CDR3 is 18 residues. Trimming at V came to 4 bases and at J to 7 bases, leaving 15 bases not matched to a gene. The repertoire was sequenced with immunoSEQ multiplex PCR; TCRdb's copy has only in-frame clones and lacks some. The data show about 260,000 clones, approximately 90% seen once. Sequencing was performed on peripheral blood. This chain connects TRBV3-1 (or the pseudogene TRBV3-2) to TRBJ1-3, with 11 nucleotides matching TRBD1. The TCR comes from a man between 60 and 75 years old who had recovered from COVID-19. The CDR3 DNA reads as TGTGCCAGCAGCCTCCAACTCCGGACAGGGGGCGGAAGGAACACCATATATTTT. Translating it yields CASSLQLRTGGGRNTIYF.